The following is a TCR beta chain sequence with its context. Germline CDR1 is DFQATT and CDR2 is SNEGSKA (reference sequence). The CDR3 consists of 13 residues. The germline V and J ends were trimmed by 0 bases and 4 bases, with 7 bases remaining between them. The data belong to a study of CD8 T cells in Susac syndrome. RNA totalling about 0.5 to 1 ug underwent reverse transcription with random hexamers. MiXCR, run by TCRdb on the immunoSEQ multiplex PCR reads, gives a single entry per CDR3 protein. The data contain some 120,000 distinct CDR3 sequences, around 94% of them seen just once; the ten biggest clones take up 0.2% to 0.25%.

The chain uses TRBV20-1 and TRBJ2-1; no firm D call. The sample consisted of CD8+ T cells from PBMCs. The source is a human donor with Susac syndrome. The CDR3 DNA is TGCAGTGCTAGAGATTCCAGATACAATGAGCAGTTCTTC. It is translated as CSARDSRYNEQFF.